The 6 T cell receptor beta chains reported below all come from one sample, sequenced in a study of blood T cell repertoires in COVID-19. Libraries were prepared by immunoSEQ multiplex PCR; TCRdb keeps only in-frame clonotypes and omits some of them. The sample contains 150,000 to 200,000 clones, around 80% of which appear only once. The sequenced material came from peripheral blood. The receptors originated from a man between 60 and 70 years old with active or convalescent COVID-19.

This chain joins TRBV16 and TRBJ1-3; D remains ambiguous. The germline V gene has CDR1 KGHSY and CDR2 FQNENV. Trimming took off 0 bases at V and 1 base at J, with 7 bases between the two ends. The CDR3 loop spans 15 amino acids. Here the CDR3 DNA reads TGTGCCAGCAGCCAATCGCCGGGGTCTGGAAACACCATATATTTT. Its protein product is CASSQSPGSGNTIYF.

The chain joins TRBV11-2 to TRBJ1-1, with D perhaps TRBD1 (5 bases). The CDR3 runs 16 residues. Trimming removed 0 bases at V and 0 bases at J, with 11 bases between. Germline V lookup: CDR1 SGHAT, CDR2 FQNNGV. DNA of the CDR3: TGTGCCAGCAGCTTAGATCGGGGACTCGTGAACACTGAAGCTTTCTTT. It codes for CASSLDRGLVNTEAFF.

This chain uses TRBV2 with TRBJ1-1, with 11 bases identical to TRBD1. This CDR3 is built from 15 residues. The V and J ends lost 6 bases and 1 base, in that order; junction bases with no gene match: 4. Germline V gene lookup returns CDR1 SNHLY and CDR2 FYNNEI. CDR3 loop: CASRRDRGTNTEAFF. In DNA, the CDR3 is TGTGCCAGCAGAAGGGACAGGGGGACGAACACTGAAGCTTTCTTT. Full variable domain (missing parts from reference TRBV2 and TRBJ1-1): EPEVTQTPSHQVTQMGQEVILRCVPISNHLYFYWYRQILGQKVEFLVSFYNNEISEKSEIFDDQFSVERPDGSNFTLKIRSTKLEDSAMYFCASRRDRGTNTEAFFGQGTRLTVV.

The chain carries TRBV2 and TRBJ2-1, with 7 bases that match TRBD1. This CDR3 is 13 amino acids long. Germline V gives CDR1 SNHLY, CDR2 FYNNEI. The V gene end was trimmed by 6 bases and the J gene end by 8 bases; junction bases not matched to a gene: 7. Written as DNA, the CDR3 is TGTGCCAGCAGCTCCCGACAGGGCCATGAGCAGTTCTTC. This codes for CASSSRQGHEQFF.

The rearrangement joins TRBV2 to TRBJ1-6; no clear D gene. V was pared by 4 bases and J by 4 bases, with 8 bases between. CDR1 and CDR2 (germline): SNHLY, FYNNEI. This CDR3 comprises 14 residues. Here the CDR3 reads CASSVSEYNSPLHF. CDR3 nucleotides: TGTGCCAGCAGTGTGTCAGAATATAATTCACCCCTCCACTTT.

This rearrangement joins TRBV7-9 to TRBJ2-5; 9 bases are a match to TRBD2. Losses at the gene ends were 2 bases for V and 2 bases for J; bases not matched to a gene: 6. Looked up from germline, CDR1 is SEHNR and CDR2 is FQNEAQ (reference sequence). The CDR3 runs to 16 residues. The DNA for the CDR3 is TGTGCCAGCAGCTTATCAGGGCGGGGGGGTCAAGAGACCCAGTACTTC. Translating gives CASSLSGRGGQETQYF.